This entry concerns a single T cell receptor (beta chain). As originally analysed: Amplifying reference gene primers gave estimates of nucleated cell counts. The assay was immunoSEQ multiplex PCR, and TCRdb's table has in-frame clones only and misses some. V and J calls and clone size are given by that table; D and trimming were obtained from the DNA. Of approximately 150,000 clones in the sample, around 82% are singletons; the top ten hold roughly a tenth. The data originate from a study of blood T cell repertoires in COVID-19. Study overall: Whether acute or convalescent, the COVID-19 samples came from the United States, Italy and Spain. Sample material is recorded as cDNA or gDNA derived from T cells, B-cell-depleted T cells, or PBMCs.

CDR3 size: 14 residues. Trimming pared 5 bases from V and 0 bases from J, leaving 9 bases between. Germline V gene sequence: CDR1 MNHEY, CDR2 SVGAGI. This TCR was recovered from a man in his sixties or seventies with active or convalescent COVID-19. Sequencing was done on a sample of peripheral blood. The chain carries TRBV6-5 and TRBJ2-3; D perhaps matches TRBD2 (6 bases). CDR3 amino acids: CASSPSVSTDTQYF. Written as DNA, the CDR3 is TGTGCCAGCAGTCCTAGCGTAAGCACAGATACGCAGTATTTT.